Shown below are 5 T cell receptor beta chains from a single sample sequenced in a study of blood T cell repertoires in COVID-19. Data came from immunoSEQ multiplex PCR; TCRdb stores just in-frame clones and leaves some out. The data contain a few hundred thousand clones, approximately 78% of them singletons. The sequencing input was peripheral blood. These TCRs come from a woman aged 18-29 years with acute or convalescent COVID-19.

J is TRBJ2-4 and V is TRBV7-9; a weak D match, TRBD2 (5 bases). The germline V and J ends were trimmed by 3 bases and 0 bases, with 15 bases remaining between them. This CDR3 comprises 17 residues. The germline gives CDR1 SEHNR, CDR2 FQNEAQ (reference sequence). The CDR3 loop reads CASSFSRGPLAKNIQYF. CDR3 DNA sequence: TGTGCCAGCAGCTTCAGTCGCGGGCCCCTAGCCAAAAACATTCAGTACTTC.

V usage is TRBV6-6 and J usage is TRBJ2-5, with a possible D match to TRBD1 (6 bases). CDR3 length: 16 residues. Germline V gives CDR1 MNHNY, CDR2 SVGAGI (reference sequence). V was cut by 0 bases and J by 5 bases, with 16 bases left in between. As DNA, the CDR3 is TGTGCCAGCAGTTACTCACCCCAGGACAGTCAGGAGACCCAGTACTTC. Its translation: CASSYSPQDSQETQYF.

The rearrangement uses TRBV7-2 and TRBJ1-1; D possibly corresponds to TRBD1 (5 bases). Germline V CDR1 and CDR2: SGHTA, FQGNSA. V shed 2 bases and J shed 1 base, with 14 bases lying between them. The CDR3 consists of 16 residues. The DNA of the CDR3 is TGTGCCAGCAGCTTACTTGCTTTGGGGGGGAACACTGAAGCTTTCTTT. It translates to CASSLLALGGNTEAFF.

The chain uses TRBV19 and TRBJ2-2, with 8 bases lining up with TRBD2. Germline lookup yields CDR1 LNHDA and CDR2 SQIVND (reference sequence). V trimming: 7 bases; J trimming: 6 bases; junction bases outside the gene matches: 16. The length of the CDR3 is 17 residues. CDR3 sequence (DNA): TGTGCCAGTAACCTGGGACTAGGGAGTGGTATCGCCGGGGAGCTGTTTTTT. It is translated as CASNLGLGSGIAGELFF.

This chain uses TRBV5-1 with TRBJ2-1; 11 bases map to TRBD2. This CDR3 comprises 15 residues. With V trimmed by 7 bases and J by 5 bases, 8 bases remained unmatched. The germline V gene encodes CDR1 SGHRS and CDR2 YFSETQ. The CDR3, as DNA: TGCGCCAGCCGCCGACTAGCGGGAACCAACAATGAGCAGTTCTTC. This codes for CASRRLAGTNNEQFF.